These 14 T cell receptor beta chains originate from one sample sequenced in a study of cytomegalovirus exposure and HLA in healthy donors (dated by TCRdb to between 2016 and 2019). The protocol used for the library was the immunoSEQ multiplex PCR assay. A mixture of 60 forward primers for TCR Vbeta segments and 13 reverse primers for TCR Jbeta segments was used in the multiplex PCR. TCRdb carries this immuneACCESS record with in-frame sequences only. Its versions omit some clonotypes, under half of them owing to an unresolved V gene in the studies checked, with the rest unexplained. For this sample the table gives 220,000 or so clones, of which more than 65% were detected only once. The ten largest clones take up around 1.7% of the sample. The sample consisted of PBMCs. These receptors came from a man over 45 in good health and CMV-seronegative.

The chain links TRBV29-1 to TRBJ2-7, with 9 bases that match TRBD1. CDR1 and CDR2 from the germline V gene are SQVTM and ANQGSEA. The junction had 8 bases not matched to a gene; V was cut back by 4 bases and J by 4 bases. CDR3 size: 14 residues. The chain's CDR3 is CSVAKMGQGYEQYF. The CDR3 region has the DNA TGCAGCGTTGCCAAGATGGGACAGGGATACGAGCAGTACTTC.

This chain joins TRBV18 and TRBJ1-2; TRBD1 matches 7 bases. Trimming at V came to 6 bases and at J to 6 bases, leaving 10 bases not matched to a gene. The CDR3 extends over 14 amino acids. Germline CDR1 and CDR2: KGHSH and LQKENI. The DNA of the CDR3 is TGTGCCAGCTCGCGAAGACAGGGCTATAATGGCTACACCTTC. This codes for CASSRRQGYNGYTF.

V is TRBV9 and J is TRBJ2-2; 7 bases align to TRBD1. CDR3 length: 14 residues. V dropped 4 bases and J dropped 7; count of bases not matched to a gene: 7. Germline V gives CDR1 SGDLS, CDR2 YYNGEE. The CDR3 DNA is TGTGCCAGCAGCTTCAGACAGGGCATCGGGGAGCTGTTTTTT. Residues: CASSFRQGIGELFF. Full variable domain (outside the CDR3, taken from reference TRBV9 and TRBJ2-2): DSGVTQTPKHLITATGQRVTLRCSPRSGDLSVYWYQQSLDQGLQFLIQYYNGEERAKGNILERFSAQQFPDLHSELNLSSLELGDSALYFCASSFRQGIGELFFGEGSRLTVL.

J is TRBJ2-7 and V is TRBV10-3, with D unclear. The V end lost 4 bases, the J end lost 2 bases, and 9 bases lay between the germline ends. The CDR3 has 13 residues. The germline CDR1 and CDR2 sequences are ENHRY and SYGVKD. The chain's CDR3 is CAISVRPPYEQYF. For the CDR3, the DNA is TGTGCCATCAGTGTCCGTCCCCCCTACGAGCAGTACTTC.

The gene calls are TRBV27 and TRBJ2-7, with 7 nucleotides matching TRBD1. Germline CDR1 reads MNHEY; CDR2 reads SMNVEV (reference sequence). The junction had 12 bases not matched to a gene; V was cut back by 5 bases and J by 5 bases. This CDR3 region has 15 residues. CDR3 DNA: TGTGCCAGCAGTCTCCGACAGGGTCTAAGGGACGAGCAGTACTTC. It encodes CASSLRQGLRDEQYF.

The chain combines TRBV9 with TRBJ1-4; possible D gene TRBD1, 6 bases. The CDR3 loop spans 15 amino acids. Between the trimmed V and J ends, which lost 4 bases and 8 bases, there was a span of 18 bases. CDR1 SGDLS and CDR2 YYNGEE come from the germline V gene. DNA of the CDR3: TGTGCCAGCAGCCCTGGGGGCGGGGGCGCAGAAAAACTGTTTTTT. It is translated as CASSPGGGGAEKLFF.

V is TRBV6-1 and J is TRBJ1-2; no reliable D call. This CDR3 region has 14 residues. Trimming stripped 5 bases from V and 8 bases from J, with 18 bases between. Looked up from germline, CDR1 is MNHNS and CDR2 is SASEGT. Here the CDR3 DNA reads TGTGCCAGCAGTCTACGGGAGGGTTCGCGGGGCTACACCTTC. Translated, it gives CASSLREGSRGYTF.

The V call is TRBV9, the J call TRBJ2-3; possibly TRBD2 for D (6 bases). The CDR3 contains 16 residues. CDR1 and CDR2 (germline): SGDLS, YYNGEE. Trimming pared 4 bases from V and 0 bases from J, leaving 15 bases between. The CDR3 sequence: CASSPRLDWSTDTQYF. CDR3 bases: TGTGCCAGCAGCCCTCGACTAGATTGGAGCACAGATACGCAGTATTTT.

This clone was detected a few times. The V call is TRBV5-1, the J call TRBJ2-5, with 13 bases identical to TRBD2. The CDR3 is made up of 17 amino acids. Trimming cost V 4 bases and J 5 bases; bases outside gene matches: 11. Looked up from germline, CDR1 is SGHRS and CDR2 is YFSETQ. CDR3 coding DNA: TGCGCCAGCAGCCCCGGACTAGCGGGAGAGCTTAGGGAGACCCAGTACTTC. Its protein product is CASSPGLAGELRETQYF.

The chain carries TRBV4-2 and TRBJ1-2; the D gene is possibly TRBD1 (5 bases). The V gene lost 0 bases and the J gene lost 4 bases, with 12 bases spanning the gap. CDR3 length: 15 residues. CDR1 and CDR2 (germline): LGHNA, YNFKEQ. This chain's CDR3 is CASSQDKGGTYGYTF. CDR3 in DNA: TGTGCCAGCAGCCAAGATAAGGGCGGGACCTATGGCTACACCTTC.

A remark on this clone: At one end, the junction sequence differs from germline, possibly due to a read error. V is TRBV7-9 and J is TRBJ2-5; 7 nucleotides line up with TRBD1. CDR1 is SEHNR and CDR2 is FQNEAQ in the germline V gene (reference sequence). CDR3 length: 13 amino acids. The CDR3 bases are TGTGCCAGCAGCCCCCCGACAGGGCTTTTTTCGAACTTC. It yields the protein CASSPPTGLFSNF.

This clone appeared once. As DNA, the CDR3 is TGTGCCAGCAGCGTAGAGGCGGGAGGGAATACGCAGTATTTT. Its translation: CASSVEAGGNTQYF. The V and J genes are TRBV9 and TRBJ2-3; TRBD2 matches 9 bases. The germline V gene encodes CDR1 SGDLS and CDR2 YYNGEE. The V and J ends lost 0 bases and 7 bases, in that order; junction bases with no gene match: 3. The CDR3 contains 14 residues.

The gene calls are TRBV27 and TRBJ2-7, with TRBD2 identical over 13 bases. Germline trimming cut 3 bases from V and 2 bases from J; bases unmatched to any gene: 7. The germline V gene encodes CDR1 MNHEY and CDR2 SMNVEV (reference sequence). The CDR3 loop spans 17 amino acids. Written as DNA, the CDR3 is TGTGCCAGCAGTTTCCTCGCCGGGACTAGCGGGACCTACGAGCAGTACTTC. It codes for CASSFLAGTSGTYEQYF.

V is TRBV28 and J is TRBJ1-2, with D perhaps matching TRBD1 (5 bases). The CDR3 length is 14 residues. V was clipped by 1 base and J by 4 bases, with 10 bases between them. CDR1 and CDR2 (germline): MDHEN, SYDVKM. The CDR3 spells CASSLSGDLYGYTF. The CDR3 region has the DNA TGTGCCAGCAGTTTATCGGGGGATCTCTATGGCTACACCTTC.